Following are 23 T cell receptor beta chains from one sample sequenced in a study of early T cells in non-severe SARS-CoV-2 infection. TCRdb passed the 5' RACE reads through MiXCR, listing each CDR3 protein once. The top ten clones hold roughly 2.5% of a sample with 20,000 to 30,000 distinct CDR3 sequences, 4.5% to 7% of them seen once. Sequences were obtained from whole blood. These receptors all come from an adult who was a healthcare worker with PCR-confirmed SARS-CoV-2 infection or an uninfected control (not recorded which).

This clonotype has a count of ten or more. The chain has TRBV6-7 and TRBJ2-3, with TRBD2 matching over 9 bases. TRBV6-7 is annotated as an ORF whose role is uncertain. J lost 0 bases, V lost 5 bases, and 12 bases had no gene match. This CDR3 is built from 18 residues. In DNA, the CDR3 is TGTGCCAGCAGTAACAGCGGGGGGAAAGATCCTAGCACAGATACGCAGTATTTT. This sequence encodes CASSNSGGKDPSTDTQYF.

The V and J genes are TRBV4-2 and TRBJ2-3; D remains ambiguous. Per germline, CDR1 LGHNA and CDR2 YNFKEQ. The V end lost 0 bases, the J end lost 8 bases, and 12 bases lay between the germline ends. This CDR3 spans 14 amino acids. CDR3 coding DNA: TGTGCCAGCAGCCAAGAGGTGGCGACCGCTACGCAGTATTTT. This codes for CASSQEVATATQYF.

This clonotype showed up many times. This chain uses TRBV28 with TRBJ2-5, with D perhaps assigned TRBD1 or TRBD2 (5 bases each). The length of the CDR3 is 17 residues. Germline V CDR1 and CDR2: MDHEN, SYDVKM. V was cut by 4 bases and J by 6 bases, with 24 bases left in between. The CDR3 sequence is CASSSPIGTPDSKTQYF. CDR3 coding DNA: TGTGCCAGCAGTTCGCCCATCGGGACGCCCGACTCCAAGACCCAGTACTTC.

Ten or more counts support this clonotype. The gene calls are TRBV27 and TRBJ2-5; TRBD2 agrees at 7 bases. CDR1 is MNHEY and CDR2 is SMNVEV in the germline V gene (reference sequence). The CDR3 totals 14 residues. V lost 5 bases to trimming and J lost 5 bases; unmatched junction nucleotides: 8. CDR3 in amino acids: CASSRLSGVETQYF. As DNA, the CDR3 is TGTGCCAGCAGTCGGTTAAGCGGGGTGGAGACCCAGTACTTC.

This clonotype was counted many times. The V and J genes are TRBV1 and TRBJ2-5; TRBD2 is the table's D call and was not checked against the DNA. TRBV1 is a listed pseudogene. This CDR3 comprises 15 residues. The CDR3 DNA sequence: TGCACCAGCAGCCTTTCGGGGGAGGGCCAAGAGACCCAGTACTTC. Translated: CTSSLSGEGQETQYF.

This clonotype was observed a handful of times. The chain links TRBV5-4 to TRBJ2-2; tentatively, D is TRBD2 (7 bases). The length of the CDR3 is 16 residues. V was pared by 0 bases and J by 0 bases, with 9 bases between. Looked up from germline, CDR1 is SGHNT and CDR2 is YYREEE (reference sequence). Here the CDR3 DNA reads TGTGCCAGCAGCTTGGTGGGGGGGCCGAACACCGGGGAGCTGTTTTTT. It is translated as CASSLVGGPNTGELFF.

This clonotype turned up a few times. V is TRBV15 and J is TRBJ2-3; D is unclear. The CDR3 is 12 amino acids. Trimming shortened V by 3 bases and J by 5 bases, and 6 bases separated the two germline ends. Germline-derived CDR1 and CDR2 are LNHNV and YYDKDF (reference sequence). The CDR3 DNA follows: TGTGCCACCAGCAGGACCAGAGATACGCAGTATTTT. This translates into CATSRTRDTQYF.

This clonotype has at least ten counts. This sequence joins TRBV10-2 and TRBJ2-7, with D perhaps given as TRBD1 or TRBD2 (5 bases each). Germline CDR1 is WSHSY and CDR2 is SAAADI. V gave up 7 bases and J gave up 7 bases, with 14 bases separating them. This CDR3 has 12 residues. The CDR3 DNA reads as TGCGCCAGCAAGCACACCGAGGGGGAGCAGTACTTC. It encodes CASKHTEGEQYF.

This clonotype was observed a handful of times. This sequence joins TRBV5-1 and TRBJ2-3; weak D call: TRBD2 (7 bases). The length of the CDR3 is 15 residues. Looked up from germline, CDR1 is SGHRS and CDR2 is YFSETQ. Trimming removed 2 bases from V and 4 bases from J, with 14 bases in between. The CDR3: CASSFIRGAADTQYF. As DNA, the CDR3 is TGCGCCAGCAGCTTCATACGGGGGGCGGCAGATACGCAGTATTTT.

This clonotype was picked up many times. V gene TRBV12-3 or TRBV12-4 combines with J gene TRBJ1-1; the match to TRBD1 covers 9 bases. The CDR3 runs 14 residues. Trimming took 3 bases from V and 5 from J; bases not matched to a gene: 4. CDR3 sequence reads: CASSLGQGLTEAFF. CDR3 coding DNA: TGTGCCAGCAGTTTGGGACAGGGTCTAACTGAAGCTTTCTTT.

This clonotype has just a few counts. The V and J genes are TRBV9 and TRBJ2-1; TRBD2 agrees at 13 bases. CDR1 and CDR2 from the germline V gene are SGDLS and YYNGEE. The V gene end was trimmed by 4 bases and the J gene end by 5 bases; junction bases not matched to a gene: 3. The CDR3 is 15 residues long. CDR3 sequence: CASSLLAGGHNEQFF. The CDR3 coding sequence is TGTGCCAGCAGCTTACTAGCGGGGGGGCACAATGAGCAGTTCTTC.

Regarding this clonotype: This may be a read error: a much more frequent sequence differs by one nucleotide. The rearrangement uses TRBV29-1 and TRBJ2-1; D is uncertain. The CDR3 contains 15 residues. Germline V CDR1 and CDR2: SQVTM, ANQGSEA. The CDR3 sequence: CSVVGSYFSYNEHFF. CDR3 nucleotide sequence: TGCAGCGTTGTGGGCTCTTACTTCTCCTACAATGAGCATTTCTTC.

Ten or more counts support this clonotype. The chain employs TRBV13 and TRBJ1-4; unclear D gene. Germline CDR1 reads PRHDT; CDR2 reads FYEKMQ (reference sequence). This CDR3 spans 15 amino acids. V lost 5 bases and J 6 bases, leaving 16 bases between the germline ends. CDR3 loop: CASSDGLFEYEKLFF. CDR3 DNA sequence: TGTGCCAGCAGCGACGGACTGTTTGAATATGAAAAACTGTTTTTT.

In this sample, this clonotype is medium-sized (0.01 to 0.1%). The CDR3, as DNA: TGTGCCAGTCAGTGGGGGACTAGCGAAAGCACAGATACGCAGTATTTT. Translated, it gives CASQWGTSESTDTQYF. V gene TRBV11-2 combines with J gene TRBJ2-3, with 10 bases that match TRBD2. The V gene's germline CDR1 is SGHAT and CDR2 FQNNGV. The CDR3 length is 16 residues. V was pared by 9 bases and J by 0 bases, with 9 bases of the junction left unmatched.

This clonotype was found many times. The V gene is TRBV5-4, the J gene TRBJ1-1; D not certain. V was pared by 5 bases and J by 1 base, with 18 bases between. Germline V lookup: CDR1 SGHNT, CDR2 YYREEE (reference sequence). This CDR3 region has 16 residues. CDR3 sequence: CASRNPGGPGNTEAFF. The CDR3 DNA is TGTGCCAGCAGAAACCCCGGAGGCCCTGGGAACACTGAAGCTTTCTTT.

This clonotype was detected ten times or more. V is TRBV10-1 and J is TRBJ2-3; D is undetermined. Germline CDR1 and CDR2: WNHNN and SYGVQD (reference sequence). V shed 6 bases and J shed 1 base, with 8 bases lying between them. The CDR3 sequence is 13 residues long. The CDR3 coding sequence is TGCGCCAGCAGAATGACCGGCACAGATACGCAGTATTTT. It specifies CASRMTGTDTQYF.

This rearrangement joins TRBV20-1 to TRBJ2-3, with no clear D. The V gene lost 2 bases and the J gene lost 4 bases, with 13 bases spanning the gap. CDR3 size: 14 residues. CDR1 and CDR2 (germline): DFQATT, SNEGSKA (reference sequence). The CDR3 here is CSARKGYRSDTQYF. CDR3 sequence (DNA): TGCAGTGCTAGAAAAGGCTACCGCTCAGATACGCAGTATTTT.

The chain combines TRBV7-6 with TRBJ1-1; TRBD1 matches at 9 bases. The germline CDR1 and CDR2 sequences are SGHVS and FNYEAQ. With 5 bases clipped from V and 4 bases from J, the junction kept 5 bases outside the gene matches. CDR3 size: 14 residues. This chain's CDR3 is CASSRGQGFTEAFF. The CDR3 DNA sequence: TGTGCCAGCAGCCGGGGACAGGGTTTCACTGAAGCTTTCTTT. The full variable domain, in which reference TRBV7-6 and TRBJ1-1 provide the parts outside the CDR3, is GAGVSQSPRYKVTKRGQDVALRCDPISGHVSLYWYRQALGQGPEFLTYFNYEAQQDKSGLPNDRFSAERPEGSISTLTIQRTEQRDSAMYRCASSRGQGFTEAFFGQGTRLTVV.

This clonotype was recorded at least ten times. This sequence joins TRBV18 and TRBJ1-1; a possible D gene is TRBD1 (5 bases). V gave up 3 bases and J gave up 5 bases, with 16 bases separating them. Germline V gives CDR1 KGHSH, CDR2 LQKENI. The CDR3 has 15 residues. CDR3 region: CASSPKDGGLTEAFF. The DNA for the CDR3 is TGTGCCAGCTCACCCAAGGACGGGGGACTGACTGAAGCTTTCTTT. The full variable domain, in which reference TRBV18 and TRBJ1-1 provide the parts outside the CDR3, is NAGVMQNPRHLVRRRGQEARLRCSPMKGHSHVYWYRQLPEEGLKFMVYLQKENIIDESGMPKERFSAEFPKEGPSILRIQQVVRGDSAAYFCASSPKDGGLTEAFFGQGTRLTVV.

In its sample, this clonotype was seen many times. The chain uses TRBV10-3 and TRBJ2-2, with a weak D call TRBD2 (6 bases). CDR1 is ENHRY, CDR2 SYGVKD, per germline. Trimming took off 2 bases at V and 1 base at J, with 8 bases between the two ends. The CDR3 runs to 15 residues. This CDR3 reads CAISERGKNTGELFF. Written as DNA, the CDR3 is TGTGCCATCAGTGAGCGGGGGAAGAACACCGGGGAGCTGTTTTTT.

The sample holds many counts of this clonotype. This chain links TRBV4-1 with TRBJ1-3; tentatively, D is TRBD1 (5 bases). Trimming cost V 3 bases and J 0 bases, with 21 bases left between them. CDR1 MGHRA and CDR2 YSYEKL come from the germline V gene. The CDR3 has 19 residues. CDR3 in DNA: TGCGCCAGCAGCCAGGGCTTCGTCCGGGGCAAGAGCTCTGGAAACACCATATATTTT. This encodes CASSQGFVRGKSSGNTIYF.

This clonotype was seen ten or more times. The chain's CDR3 is CASSLSPGGMNTEAFF. In DNA form, the CDR3 reads TGTGCCAGCAGCTTAAGTCCAGGGGGCATGAACACTGAAGCTTTCTTT. This chain connects TRBV7-3 to TRBJ1-1; 8 nucleotides line up with TRBD1. V shed 1 base and J 0 bases; nucleotides not matched to a gene: 4. The CDR3 is 16 residues long. Germline V gene lookup returns CDR1 SGHTA and CDR2 FQGTGA.

This clonotype occurred many times. CDR3 protein: CASRVRTGSSYNEQFF. CDR3 in DNA: TGCGCCAGCAGGGTCCGGACAGGGAGCTCCTACAATGAGCAGTTCTTC. The genes are TRBV5-1 and TRBJ2-1; 8 nucleotides agree with TRBD1. The junction had 7 bases not matched to a gene; V was cut back by 5 bases and J by 0 bases. Per the germline V gene, CDR1 is SGHRS and CDR2 is YFSETQ. The length of the CDR3 is 16 residues.